This TCR beta chain derives from a study of chemoradiotherapy in HPV16-positive cancers. On this clone: Its matching antigen is unknown.

Repertoires were generated with immunoSEQ multiplex PCR, while TCRdb's copy carries only in-frame clones and drops some. Altogether 40,000 to 65,000 clones are present, about nine tenths being singletons, with the ten largest covering approximately 3.5%. This CDR3 has 16 amino acids. Per germline, CDR1 SGDLS and CDR2 YYNGEE. The V gene lost 4 bases and the J gene lost 0 bases, with 14 bases spanning the gap. Study findings and constraints: HPV-specific T cells were functionally defined from only a couple of HPV16-positive patients. Non-HPV-specific T cells did not expand in tumors during treatment, whereas candidate HPV-specific clones and E7-related motifs did.

Sequences were derived from blood, sampled from a patient who underwent chemoradiotherapy. The J gene is TRBJ2-1, the V gene TRBV9, with TRBD2 as a possible D gene (5 bases). This sequence was found in a human donor with HPV-associated anogenital cancer. This CDR3 is CASSQTSGSSYNEQFF. The CDR3, as DNA: TGTGCCAGCAGCCAAACCAGCGGTAGCTCCTACAATGAGCAGTTCTTC.